Below are 19 T cell receptor beta chains sequenced from a single sample in a study of human T cells and chemical hapten exposure. The time point is: patch test 2, 6 weeks after DPC sensitization. The sample's treatment: therapeutic diphenylcyclopropenone sensitization with weekly scalp DPC. TCRdb re-called the RACE reads through MiXCR, storing one row per CDR3 protein. The sample records 89,000 or so distinct CDR3 sequences, 6.6% being singletons. The specimen was whole blood, collected in connection with sensitization to the hapten diphenylcyclopropenone (DPC). The receptor source for this set is a woman aged 30 to 39 with alopecia areata. Some clones in this sample may be carry-over from other donors' samples.

The chain combines TRBV2 with TRBJ1-2; a possible D gene is TRBD1 (5 bases). The CDR3 runs 14 residues. The germline CDR1 and CDR2 sequences are SNHLY and FYNNEI. V was trimmed by 6 bases and J by 2 bases, leaving 13 bases between them. The DNA of the CDR3 is TGTGCCAGCAGGGAGTTACGGACAAACTATGGCTACACCTTC. Translating it yields CASRELRTNYGYTF.

Within the sample, this clonotype is medium-sized. This chain connects TRBV10-3 to TRBJ2-3; D not resolved. This CDR3 is built from 18 residues. Trimming pared 0 bases from V and 0 bases from J, leaving 16 bases between. CDR1 and CDR2 (germline): ENHRY, SYGVKD. The CDR3 DNA reads as TGTGCCATCAGTGAGTCGGTGTTCGGCGCATCTAGCACAGATACGCAGTATTTT. As protein: CAISESVFGASSTDTQYF.

V and J are TRBV7-9 and TRBJ2-1; D is ambiguous. V gave up 2 bases and J gave up 0 bases, with 5 bases separating them. Germline V CDR1 and CDR2: SEHNR, FQNEAQ (reference sequence). The CDR3 contains 14 residues. The CDR3: CASSLSSSYNEQFF. The CDR3 bases are TGTGCCAGCAGCTTATCGAGCTCCTACAATGAGCAGTTCTTC.

This clonotype was seen repeatedly, ten times or more. V usage is TRBV6-5 and J usage is TRBJ2-3; 8 nucleotides line up with TRBD2. The CDR3 is 16 amino acids. CDR1 MNHEY and CDR2 SVGAGI come from the germline V gene. The J segment lost 2 bases and the V segment lost 0 bases, leaving 4 bases of the junction unmatched. The CDR3: CASSYSAGAYTDTQYF. The CDR3 DNA is TGTGCCAGCAGTTACTCAGCGGGGGCCTACACAGATACGCAGTATTTT.

The sample holds a few counts of this clonotype. The chain links TRBV9 to TRBJ2-3; 10 bases are shared with TRBD2. Germline V gene sequence: CDR1 SGDLS, CDR2 YYNGEE. J lost 6 bases, V lost 1 base, and 11 bases had no gene match. This CDR3 spans 17 amino acids. CDR3 in amino acids: CASSVKLAGPTPDTQYF. As DNA, the CDR3 is TGTGCCAGCAGCGTAAAACTAGCGGGACCTACCCCGGATACGCAGTATTTT. Based on the CDR3 plus reference TRBV9 and TRBJ2-3, the full variable domain is DSGVTQTPKHLITATGQRVTLRCSPRSGDLSVYWYQQSLDQGLQFLIQYYNGEERAKGNILERFSAQQFPDLHSELNLSSLELGDSALYFCASSVKLAGPTPDTQYFGPGTRLTVL.

This clonotype was counted many times. The chain couples TRBV5-1 to TRBJ1-1; tentative D call: TRBD1 (5 bases). The CDR3 consists of 15 residues. The V gene's germline CDR1 is SGHRS and CDR2 YFSETQ. V lost 0 bases to trimming and J lost 7 bases, with 16 bases between them. The chain's CDR3 is CASSLGVLGAGEAFF. The CDR3 nucleotides are TGCGCCAGCAGCTTGGGGGTGTTAGGGGCAGGTGAAGCTTTCTTT.

This clonotype was observed at least ten times. This chain joins TRBV6-5 and TRBJ2-7; D might be TRBD1 (6 bases). The length of the CDR3 is 13 residues. Trimming stripped 2 bases from V and 3 bases from J, with 8 bases between. Germline V gene data show CDR1 as MNHEY and CDR2 as SVGAGI. Written as DNA, the CDR3 is TGTGCCAGCAGTTACGGGACAAGCTACGAGCAGTACTTC. Translating gives CASSYGTSYEQYF.

The table lists this clonotype with many counts. The rearrangement links TRBV20-1 to TRBJ2-5; tentatively, D is TRBD2 (5 bases). From germline, CDR1 is DFQATT and CDR2 SNEGSKA (reference sequence). This CDR3 region has 14 residues. The V end was cut by 3 bases, the J end by 1 base, with 12 bases between. CDR3 bases: TGCAGTGCTAGTGGTAGCGTAATCCAAGAGACCCAGTACTTC. Protein: CSASGSVIQETQYF.

This clonotype was seen repeatedly, ten times or more. The chain has TRBV27 and TRBJ1-5, with D perhaps TRBD1 (6 bases). Trimming cost V 3 bases and J 6 bases, with 12 bases left between them. The length of the CDR3 is 14 residues. The germline CDR1 and CDR2 sequences are MNHEY and SMNVEV (reference sequence). This CDR3 is CASSLGQGIQPQHF. The CDR3 DNA follows: TGTGCCAGCAGTTTGGGGCAGGGGATTCAGCCCCAGCATTTT.

This clonotype was detected many times. The chain is built from TRBV5-1 and TRBJ1-3, with D perhaps TRBD1 (5 bases). This CDR3 comprises 16 residues. CDR1 and CDR2 (germline): SGHRS, YFSETQ. V dropped 2 bases and J dropped 2 bases, with 14 bases sitting between them. The CDR3 sequence is CASSFSSAGAGNTIYF. As DNA, the CDR3 is TGCGCCAGCAGCTTCTCATCAGCGGGGGCTGGAAACACCATATATTTT.

There are many counts of this clonotype. This chain uses TRBV5-4 with TRBJ2-7; the match to TRBD1 covers 12 bases. The CDR3 runs 15 residues. The V and J ends lost 2 bases and 6 bases, in that order; junction bases with no gene match: 6. Germline CDR1 and CDR2: SGHNT and YYREEE (reference sequence). CDR3 region: CASSLGGQGAVEQYF. The CDR3 DNA reads as TGTGCCAGCAGCTTAGGGGGACAGGGGGCCGTCGAGCAGTACTTC. The complete variable domain, with remaining parts taken from reference TRBV5-4 and TRBJ2-7, reads ETGVTQSPTHLIKTRGQQVTLRCSSQSGHNTVSWYQQALGQGPQFIFQYYREEENGRGNFPPRFSGLQFPNYSSELNVNALELDDSALYLCASSLGGQGAVEQYFGPGTRLTVT.

The rearrangement joins TRBV12-3 or TRBV12-4 to TRBJ1-2; 10 nucleotides match TRBD1. V was clipped by 7 bases and J by 2 bases; unmatched bases: 4. This CDR3 has 14 residues. CDR3 coding DNA: TGTGCCAGCACCCGGACAGGGGGAAACTATGGCTACACCTTC. This translates into CASTRTGGNYGYTF.

This clonotype was detected ten times or more. The rearrangement links TRBV7-8 to TRBJ2-7; 12 nucleotides match TRBD2. The CDR3 length is 17 residues. The germline gives CDR1 SGHVS, CDR2 FQNEAQ. Trimming at V came to 3 bases and at J to 0 bases, leaving 6 bases not matched to a gene. The CDR3 nucleotides read TGTGCCAGCAGCTTGACTAGCGGGGGAACCTACTCCTACGAGCAGTACTTC. It specifies CASSLTSGGTYSYEQYF. Looking up the rest from reference TRBV7-8 and TRBJ2-7 gives the full variable domain: GAGVSQSPRYKVAKRGQDVALRCDPISGHVSLFWYQQALGQGPEFLTYFQNEAQLDKSGLPSDRFFAERPEGSVSTLKIQRTQQEDSAVYLCASSLTSGGTYSYEQYFGPGTRLTVT.

This clonotype has ten or more counts. The chain has TRBV3-1 and TRBJ1-6; 7 nucleotides line up with TRBD1. This CDR3 has 16 amino acids. CDR1 and CDR2 from the germline V gene are LGHDT and YNNKEL (reference sequence). V shed 4 bases and J 7 bases; nucleotides not matched to a gene: 10. CDR3 sequence reads: CASSLTFGTANSPLHF. The CDR3, as DNA: TGTGCCAGCAGCCTAACTTTTGGGACAGCGAATTCACCCCTCCACTTT.

This clonotype has a count of ten or more. V and J are TRBV18 and TRBJ2-3; D is perhaps TRBD1 (5 bases). The CDR3 sequence is 16 residues long. From germline, CDR1 is KGHSH and CDR2 LQKENI. The germline V and J ends were trimmed by 4 bases and 0 bases, with 14 bases remaining between them. The chain's CDR3 is CASSREGALSTDTQYF. The CDR3 region has the DNA TGTGCCAGCTCACGGGAAGGGGCGCTAAGCACAGATACGCAGTATTTT.

This clonotype was found many times. The gene calls are TRBV6-2 or TRBV6-3 and TRBJ2-3; D gene unclear. CDR1 and CDR2 from the germline V gene are MNHEY and SVGEGT. Trimming took 5 bases from V and 4 from J, leaving 13 bases between them. This CDR3 has 14 amino acids. The CDR3 here is CASSPTRKPDTQYF. The CDR3 coding sequence is TGTGCCAGCAGTCCCACCCGAAAGCCAGATACGCAGTATTTT.

In this sample, this clonotype turned up many times. The rearrangement joins TRBV3-1 to TRBJ2-3; 11 bases agree with TRBD2. From germline, CDR1 is LGHDT and CDR2 YNNKEL (reference sequence). The CDR3 length is 15 residues. Losses at the gene ends were 4 bases for V and 5 bases for J; bases not matched to a gene: 5. CDR3 sequence reads: CASSPLAGVGDTQYF. CDR3 DNA sequence: TGTGCCAGCAGCCCACTAGCGGGGGTGGGAGATACGCAGTATTTT.

The chain joins TRBV12-3 or TRBV12-4 to TRBJ1-6, with D perhaps TRBD1 (5 bases). This CDR3 has 15 residues. The ends were cut back, 3 bases at V and 9 bases at J, with 15 bases in the middle. The CDR3 nucleotides read TGTGCCAGCAGTTTGAAGCAGGGTTCTTCTTCACCCCTCCACTTT. Translating it yields CASSLKQGSSSPLHF.

This clonotype was counted ten times or more. This rearrangement joins TRBV10-3 to TRBJ2-3; tentative D call: TRBD1 (6 bases). The CDR3 runs 15 residues. CDR1 is ENHRY and CDR2 is SYGVKD in the germline V gene. Trimming took off 3 bases at V and 0 bases at J, with 10 bases between the two ends. The CDR3 DNA reads TGTGCCATCAGTGAAGGGGGATACAGCACAGATACGCAGTATTTT. Its protein product is CAISEGGYSTDTQYF.